This T cell receptor beta chain was recovered during a study of blood T cell repertoires in COVID-19. The overall study: From the United States, Italy and Spain came samples of acute and convalescent COVID-19. PBMCs, B-cell-depleted T cells, or T cells provided the cDNA or gDNA that made up the material.

Source study methods: From reference gene primer amplification, estimates of nucleated cell counts were derived. Profiling relied on immunoSEQ multiplex PCR, and the TCRdb table lists in-frame clones only, not all of them. D and trimming were read from the DNA, whereas the V and J calls and clone size are those reported in that table. The sample contains 140,000 to 150,000 clones, around 82% of which appear only once. The germline gives CDR1 SGHTS, CDR2 YDEGEE. The CDR3 is 16 amino acids. Germline trimming cut 0 bases from V and 3 bases from J; bases unmatched to any gene: 2. The rearrangement uses TRBV5-8 and TRBJ1-4; 10 positions match TRBD1. Sequenced input: peripheral blood. The TCR sequence derives from a human donor in a cohort sampled during active COVID-19. CDR3 DNA sequence: TGTGCCAGCAGCTTGGGGACAGGGGGTGCTAATGAAAAACTGTTTTTT. This gives the protein CASSLGTGGANEKLFF.